The sample holds many counts of the clone carrying this T cell receptor (beta chain). Its cognate antigen is unknown. Researchers took RNA transcripts and amplified the TCR beta CDR3 regions from them. The study used the HTBI primer set for a first-round RT-PCR of the TCR CDR3. TCRdb re-derived calls from the multiplex PCR reads in MiXCR, one entry per CDR3 protein. This table holds some 570,000 distinct CDR3 sequences, roughly a sixth found once. Duration under 3 months, a NOSPECS grade of at least 4, and a Clinical Activity Score of at least 3 characterized the ophthalmopathy patients. Unmatched junction bases numbered 14, after V lost 6 bases and J lost 4 bases. There are 16 residues in the CDR3. Germline V gene sequence: CDR1 DFQATT, CDR2 SNEGSKA (reference sequence). This record comes from a study of T cells in Graves' hyperthyroidism and ophthalmopathy. Background on the study: Peripheral blood draws took place at initial diagnosis, ahead of any treatment. Overall study results and limits: The authors' 13 V-J model separated ophthalmopathy from stable hyperthyroidism.

The TCR comes from a woman under 30 with Graves' ophthalmopathy. This chain links TRBV20-1 with TRBJ2-7; 11 positions agree with TRBD2. The source material was blood. CDR3 sequence reads: CSARRGSGRDLYEQYF. CDR3 sequence (DNA): TGCAGTGCAAGGCGGGGTAGCGGGAGGGATTTGTACGAGCAGTACTTC.